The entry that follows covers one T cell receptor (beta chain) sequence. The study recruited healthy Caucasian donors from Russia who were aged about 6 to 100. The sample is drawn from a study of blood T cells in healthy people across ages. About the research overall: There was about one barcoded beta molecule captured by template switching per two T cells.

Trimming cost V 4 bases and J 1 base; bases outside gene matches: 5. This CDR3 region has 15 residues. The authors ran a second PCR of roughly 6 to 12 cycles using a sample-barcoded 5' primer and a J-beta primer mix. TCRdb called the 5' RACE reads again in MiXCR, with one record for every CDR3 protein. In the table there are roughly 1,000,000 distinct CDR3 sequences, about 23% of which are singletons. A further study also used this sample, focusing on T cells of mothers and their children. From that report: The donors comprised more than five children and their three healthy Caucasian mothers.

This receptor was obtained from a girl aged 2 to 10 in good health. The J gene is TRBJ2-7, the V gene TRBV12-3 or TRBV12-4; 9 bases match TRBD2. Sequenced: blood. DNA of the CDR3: TGTGCCAGCAGTTCATTAGCGGGAGATTCCTACGAGCAGTACTTC. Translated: CASSSLAGDSYEQYF.